These 30 T cell receptor beta chains share one sample of origin, sequenced in a study of graft-versus-host responses after intestinal transplantation. Method: immunoSEQ multiplex PCR; TCRdb's copy keeps in-frame clones and lacks some. The sample holds about 90,000 clones, roughly 92% seen once. What these receptors recognize is not known. The sample was unstimulated CD4+ T cells sorted from spleen or lymph node cells, taken before intestinal transplant. The receptors here all came from a human donor who received an intestinal transplant.

The chain combines TRBV7-8 with TRBJ2-5, with a tentative D call TRBD1 (6 bases). There are 16 residues in the CDR3. Deletions cut 1 base from V and 5 bases from J, with 17 bases between. Per the germline V gene, CDR1 is SGHVS and CDR2 is FQNEAQ. CDR3 protein: CASSLGSIQGAETQYF. The CDR3 DNA reads as TGTGCCAGCAGCTTAGGAAGCATACAGGGAGCGGAGACCCAGTACTTC.

The rearrangement links TRBV15 to TRBJ2-3; unclear D gene. The V gene lost 1 base and the J gene lost 4 bases, with 9 bases spanning the gap. Germline loops: CDR1 LNHNV, CDR2 YYDKDF (reference sequence). The CDR3 spans 14 residues. The CDR3 loop reads CATSRGGTADTQYF. The CDR3 nucleotides read TGTGCCACCAGCAGAGGGGGAACGGCAGATACGCAGTATTTT.

The V gene is TRBV6-5, the J gene TRBJ2-7; maybe TRBD2 (6 bases). Germline assignment: CDR1 MNHEY and CDR2 SVGAGI. The CDR3 has 14 amino acids. Deletions cut 6 bases from V and 3 bases from J, with 15 bases between. In DNA, the CDR3 is TGTGCCAGCAGGCCGGAGGGTATCATCTACGAGCAGTACTTC. This sequence encodes CASRPEGIIYEQYF.

This CDR3 is CASSLSGKVAGNTIYF. The CDR3 region has the DNA TGTGCCAGCAGTTTAAGCGGCAAGGTGGCTGGAAACACCATATATTTT. The V call is TRBV28, the J call TRBJ1-3; D unresolved. CDR3 length equals 16 residues. Trimming pared 2 bases from V and 2 bases from J, leaving 13 bases between. CDR1 is MDHEN, CDR2 SYDVKM, per germline.

The V and J genes are TRBV21-1 and TRBJ1-2; TRBD1 is the table's D call and was not checked against the DNA. TRBV21-1 is a pseudogene locus. This CDR3 is 17 amino acids long. The chain's CDR3 is CASSKALLGGASFGYTF. CDR3 bases: TGTGCCAGCAGCAAAGCGCTCCTAGGGGGCGCAAGTTTTGGCTACACCTTC.

The rearrangement links TRBV27 to TRBJ2-3, with D possibly matching TRBD1 (5 bases). The CDR3 is 14 residues long. Germline CDR1 MNHEY, CDR2 SMNVEV (reference sequence). Trimming took 3 bases from V and 2 from J, leaving 9 bases between them. The CDR3 sequence: CASSFRGHTDTQYF. The CDR3 DNA sequence: TGTGCCAGCAGTTTTAGGGGTCACACAGATACGCAGTATTTT.

V and J are TRBV6-1 and TRBJ1-1, with TRBD1 matching over 7 bases. V dropped 7 bases and J dropped 1; count of bases not matched to a gene: 6. Germline V gene lookup returns CDR1 MNHNS and CDR2 SASEGT. The CDR3 runs to 14 residues. CDR3: CASKGTDQNTEAFF. CDR3 nucleotide sequence: TGTGCCAGCAAAGGGACAGATCAGAACACTGAAGCTTTCTTT.

The J gene is TRBJ2-2, the V gene TRBV13; 7 nucleotides match TRBD2. The CDR3 spans 17 residues. Trimming cost V 1 base and J 3 bases; bases outside gene matches: 8. In germline, CDR1 is PRHDT, CDR2 FYEKMQ (reference sequence). The CDR3 DNA reads as TGTGCCAGCAGCTTAGAGGGGAGCGGGATGGACACCGGGGAGCTGTTTTTT. This translates into CASSLEGSGMDTGELFF.

This chain links TRBV18 with TRBJ2-1; D is uncertain. The CDR3 loop spans 14 amino acids. CDR1 is KGHSH and CDR2 is LQKENI in the germline V gene. Between the trimmed V and J ends, which lost 3 bases and 7 bases, there was a span of 13 bases. Written as DNA, the CDR3 is TGTGCCAGCTCACCGGTCTCCTCGCGAAATGAGCAGTTCTTC. Its protein product is CASSPVSSRNEQFF.

V gene TRBV28 combines with J gene TRBJ2-7, with 10 bases that match TRBD2. This CDR3 has 18 residues. With 5 bases clipped from V and 9 bases from J, the junction kept 22 bases outside the gene matches. Germline V gives CDR1 MDHEN, CDR2 SYDVKM. CDR3 nucleotide sequence: TGTGCCAGCAGTCCACGATATCGACTCGGGACTAGCGATGGTGGGCAGTACTTC. Translated: CASSPRYRLGTSDGGQYF.

The V and J genes are TRBV19 and TRBJ2-3, with D possibly called TRBD1 or TRBD2 (6 bases each). This CDR3 has 16 amino acids. Germline V gene data show CDR1 as LNHDA and CDR2 as SQIVND (reference sequence). V lost 2 bases to trimming and J lost 2 bases, with 14 bases between them. The CDR3 region has the DNA TGTGCCAGTAGTATACGGGTCGGGGGCCTCACAGATACGCAGTATTTT. Its protein product is CASSIRVGGLTDTQYF.

The chain links TRBV9 to TRBJ2-2, with TRBD1 identical over 8 bases. CDR3 length: 18 amino acids. In germline, CDR1 is SGDLS, CDR2 YYNGEE. The V gene end was trimmed by 4 bases and the J gene end by 6 bases; junction bases not matched to a gene: 17. The CDR3 sequence is CASSSPRAGQANPGELFF. The CDR3 DNA reads as TGTGCCAGCAGCTCCCCCCGGGCGGGACAGGCTAATCCCGGGGAGCTGTTTTTT.

V is TRBV9 and J is TRBJ2-5; 9 bases fit TRBD1. The V gene end was trimmed by 0 bases and the J gene end by 2 bases; junction bases not matched to a gene: 5. The CDR3 spans 16 residues. CDR1 is SGDLS and CDR2 is YYNGEE in the germline V gene. The CDR3 is CASSVVGTGSQETQYF. Here the CDR3 DNA reads TGTGCCAGCAGCGTAGTGGGGACAGGGTCGCAAGAGACCCAGTACTTC.

CDR3 in amino acids: CAWKDVAARAFF. As DNA, the CDR3 is TGTGCCTGGAAGGACGTTGCAGCAAGGGCTTTCTTT. J is TRBJ1-1 and V is TRBV30; D not certain. The CDR3 length is 12 residues. CDR1 and CDR2 (germline): GTSNPN, SVGIG (reference sequence). Between the trimmed V and J ends, which lost 4 bases and 11 bases, there was a span of 17 bases.

The rearrangement joins TRBV27 to TRBJ2-7, with 7 bases fitting TRBD1. The CDR3 runs 16 residues. V shed 5 bases, J shed 3 bases, and the junction held 13 bases outside the gene matches. CDR1 and CDR2 from the germline V gene are MNHEY and SMNVEV (reference sequence). CDR3: CASSPWDSTKNYEQYF. DNA for the CDR3: TGTGCCAGCAGTCCATGGGACAGCACAAAAAACTACGAGCAGTACTTC.

The chain recombines TRBV5-6 with TRBJ2-1, with a weak D call TRBD2 (6 bases). The CDR3 length is 15 residues. Trimming took 1 base from V and 6 from J, leaving 14 bases between them. Germline V gives CDR1 SGHDT, CDR2 YYEEEE. As DNA, the CDR3 is TGTGCCAGCAGCTTGATGACTAGAAGGAGCAATGAGCAGTTCTTC. It is translated as CASSLMTRRSNEQFF.

This clone occurred once. The rearrangement joins TRBV19 to TRBJ2-5, with TRBD1 matching 7 bases. Germline lookup yields CDR1 LNHDA and CDR2 SQIVND (reference sequence). This CDR3 contains 13 residues. After removal of 4 bases from V and 5 bases from J, the junction contained 4 bases not matched to a gene. For the CDR3, the DNA is TGTGCCAGTAGTAACAGGGGAGTGGAGACCCAGTACTTC. It codes for CASSNRGVETQYF.

The chain uses TRBV6-6 and TRBJ2-1; TRBD2 aligns across 8 bases. CDR3 length equals 16 residues. The germline gives CDR1 MNHNY, CDR2 SVGAGI (reference sequence). Trimming took 6 bases from V and 7 from J; bases not matched to a gene: 14. CDR3 region: CASSPAGSGSTNEQFF. CDR3 nucleotide sequence: TGTGCCAGCAGCCCGGCGGGGAGCGGGAGCACGAATGAGCAGTTCTTC.

The chain joins TRBV6-5 to TRBJ2-1, with 7 bases matching TRBD2. Germline CDR1 and CDR2: MNHEY and SVGAGI. The V gene end was trimmed by 6 bases and the J gene end by 2 bases; junction bases not matched to a gene: 7. The CDR3 covers 15 residues. The DNA for the CDR3 is TGTGCCAGCAGACTTAGCGGGCTAACCTACAATGAGCAGTTCTTC. Its translation is CASRLSGLTYNEQFF.

The rearrangement links TRBV5-1 to TRBJ1-2; D ambiguous. The CDR3 has 13 residues. V was clipped by 1 base and J by 0 bases, with 4 bases between them. Germline assignment: CDR1 SGHRS and CDR2 YFSETQ. As DNA, the CDR3 is TGCGCCAGCAGCTTGCCCGCTAACTATGGCTACACCTTC. Translating it yields CASSLPANYGYTF.

This chain links TRBV5-1 with TRBJ2-1; 10 positions agree with TRBD2. V was clipped by 6 bases and J by 7 bases; unmatched bases: 13. CDR1 is SGHRS, CDR2 YFSETQ, per germline. This CDR3 spans 16 amino acids. The CDR3 nucleotides are TGCGCCAGCAACCCTACACTAGCGGGATATGGGAATGAGCAGTTCTTC. Protein: CASNPTLAGYGNEQFF.

The chain is built from TRBV5-1 and TRBJ2-7, with TRBD2 matching over 9 bases. From germline, CDR1 is SGHRS and CDR2 YFSETQ. Trimming took 3 bases from V and 2 from J; bases not matched to a gene: 6. The CDR3 extends over 15 amino acids. The CDR3 DNA follows: TGCGCCAGCAGCTGGGTGGCGGGGGGGGCCTACGAGCAGTACTTC. It codes for CASSWVAGGAYEQYF.

V usage is TRBV14 and J usage is TRBJ2-3; D uncertain. The length of the CDR3 is 12 residues. Trimming took 1 base from V and 6 from J, leaving 5 bases between them. Germline V lookup: CDR1 SGHDN, CDR2 FVKESK. Here the CDR3 DNA reads TGTGCCAGCAGCCAAGTTCGGGATACGCAGTATTTT. Translation: CASSQVRDTQYF.

This chain links TRBV11-3 with TRBJ2-1; a possible D gene is TRBD1 (5 bases). This CDR3 contains 14 residues. Germline values: CDR1 SGHNT, CDR2 YENEEA. V was shortened by 5 bases and J by 9 bases, with 17 bases between the two germline ends. In DNA form, the CDR3 reads TGTGCCAGCAGCGGGGCTAGTATGCCAAGTGAGCAGTTCTTC. The encoded protein is CASSGASMPSEQFF.

The V and J genes are TRBV5-1 and TRBJ2-1; 10 nucleotides agree with TRBD2. Germline loops: CDR1 SGHRS, CDR2 YFSETQ. This CDR3 spans 15 amino acids. V trimming: 4 bases; J trimming: 6 bases; junction bases outside the gene matches: 7. This chain's CDR3 is CASSVTSGAPNEQFF. CDR3 in DNA: TGCGCCAGCAGCGTCACTAGCGGGGCCCCCAATGAGCAGTTCTTC.

The V and J genes are TRBV30 and TRBJ1-1, with D possibly TRBD1 on 6 matching bases. There are 11 residues in the CDR3. The V gene's germline CDR1 is GTSNPN and CDR2 SVGIG (reference sequence). V lost 8 bases to trimming and J lost 4 bases, with 11 bases between them. CDR3 loop: CAAQGSTEAFF. DNA for the CDR3: TGTGCCGCGCAGGGGAGCACTGAAGCTTTCTTT.

This chain joins TRBV6-4 and TRBJ2-5; TRBD2 might be the D (6 bases). The germline V gene encodes CDR1 MRHNA and CDR2 SNTAGT. The CDR3 has 13 residues. Trimming took 1 base from V and 5 from J, leaving 8 bases between them. The CDR3 here is CASSDWAGETQYF. The DNA of the CDR3 is TGTGCCAGCAGTGACTGGGCGGGGGAGACCCAGTACTTC.

The chain has TRBV7-8 and TRBJ2-3, with TRBD2 as a possible D gene (5 bases). The CDR3 spans 16 residues. Germline CDR1 SGHVS, CDR2 FQNEAQ. V shed 2 bases and J shed 4 bases, with 16 bases lying between them. The DNA of the CDR3 is TGTGCCAGCAGCTTAAGGGTAGGGAGAGAGGCAGATACGCAGTATTTT. Encoded protein: CASSLRVGREADTQYF. Full variable domain (remainder filled in from reference TRBV7-8 and TRBJ2-3): GAGVSQSPRYKVAKRGQDVALRCDPISGHVSLFWYQQALGQGPEFLTYFQNEAQLDKSGLPSDRFFAERPEGSVSTLKIQRTQQEDSAVYLCASSLRVGREADTQYFGPGTRLTVL.

The genes are TRBV2 and TRBJ2-7; D is undetermined. Trimming stripped 4 bases from V and 2 bases from J, with 3 bases between. The CDR3 is made up of 11 amino acids. The germline V gene has CDR1 SNHLY and CDR2 FYNNEI. Here the CDR3 reads CASSGTYEQYF. CDR3 DNA sequence: TGTGCCAGCAGTGGAACCTACGAGCAGTACTTC. Full variable domain (outside the CDR3, taken from reference TRBV2 and TRBJ2-7): EPEVTQTPSHQVTQMGQEVILRCVPISNHLYFYWYRQILGQKVEFLVSFYNNEISEKSEIFDDQFSVERPDGSNFTLKIRSTKLEDSAMYFCASSGTYEQYFGPGTRLTVT.

This chain joins TRBV28 and TRBJ1-2; D gene uncertain. The CDR3 runs to 14 residues. Trimming took off 1 base at V and 4 bases at J, with 10 bases between the two ends. Per germline, CDR1 MDHEN and CDR2 SYDVKM. The CDR3 loop reads CASSLSWRSYGYTF. The CDR3, as DNA: TGTGCCAGCAGTTTATCTTGGCGGAGCTATGGCTACACCTTC.